Below, 29 T cell receptor beta chains from the same sample are listed, as sequenced in a study of CD8 T cells in Susac syndrome. RNA totalling roughly 0.5 to 1 ug underwent reverse transcription with random hexamers. MiXCR was run by TCRdb on the immunoSEQ multiplex PCR reads, yielding one entry per CDR3 protein. The table records some 200,000 distinct CDR3 sequences, approximately 94% of them present only once. Material: CD4+ T cells from PBMCs. All receptors derive from a human donor with Susac syndrome.

V is TRBV7-9 and J is TRBJ1-1; D is possibly TRBD1 (6 bases). The germline CDR1 and CDR2 sequences are SEHNR and FQNEAQ (reference sequence). The CDR3 loop spans 15 amino acids. Trimming removed 0 bases from V and 4 bases from J, with 12 bases in between. The CDR3 region has the DNA TGTGCCAGCAGCTTAGCTGGGAGCAGGGGCACTGAAGCTTTCTTT. Translating gives CASSLAGSRGTEAFF.

In this sample, this clonotype turned up once. The genes are TRBV5-1 and TRBJ2-3; D not certain. Germline lookup yields CDR1 SGHRS and CDR2 YFSETQ. Trimming left V 1 base short and J 0 bases short, with 6 bases between. The CDR3 spans 14 residues. In DNA form, the CDR3 reads TGCGCCAGCAGCTTGAGTGATAGCACAGATACGCAGTATTTT. This gives the protein CASSLSDSTDTQYF.

The chain employs TRBV9 and TRBJ1-4, with D unclear. The germline gives CDR1 SGDLS, CDR2 YYNGEE. The ends were cut back, 7 bases at V and 7 bases at J, with 8 bases in the middle. This CDR3 comprises 11 residues. CDR3 in DNA: TGTGCCAGCGGAGCGGCTGAAAAACTGTTTTTT. Protein sequence: CASGAAEKLFF.

The chain links TRBV20-1 to TRBJ1-2; D not certain. The germline V gene encodes CDR1 DFQATT and CDR2 SNEGSKA (reference sequence). The CDR3 has 13 amino acids. Trimming removed 5 bases from V and 7 bases from J, with 17 bases in between. The CDR3 is CSAPIVAGGGYTF. CDR3 bases: TGCAGTGCTCCCATTGTCGCAGGTGGTGGCTACACCTTC.

A single count supports this clonotype. The chain links TRBV15 to TRBJ2-5; a possible D gene is TRBD1 (5 bases). This CDR3 is 14 amino acids long. Germline CDR1 is LNHNV and CDR2 is YYDKDF (reference sequence). V lost 4 bases to trimming and J lost 5 bases, with 14 bases between them. CDR3 nucleotide sequence: TGTGCCACCAGCATCACAGGCCCCCGCGAGACCCAGTACTTC. Translated: CATSITGPRETQYF.

The chain joins TRBV10-3 to TRBJ2-7, with D possibly TRBD1 on 7 matching bases. The CDR3 has 15 residues. CDR1 ENHRY and CDR2 SYGVKD come from the germline V gene. Trimming removed 4 bases from V and 1 base from J, with 14 bases in between. CDR3 bases: TGTGCCATCAGTGGGGGGGACAGTATATCCTACGAGCAGTACTTC. Translated, it gives CAISGGDSISYEQYF.

The chain carries TRBV15 and TRBJ1-2; D is undetermined. Deletions cut 5 bases from V and 8 bases from J, with 12 bases between. The germline CDR1 and CDR2 sequences are LNHNV and YYDKDF (reference sequence). This CDR3 has 12 residues. The CDR3 DNA sequence: TGTGCCACCAGCTCCCAGTTTGGCGGCTACACCTTC. This encodes CATSSQFGGYTF. The full variable domain, with the rest looked up from reference TRBV15 and TRBJ1-2, is DAMVIQNPRYQVTQFGKPVTLSCSQTLNHNVMYWYQQKSSQAPKLLFHYYDKDFNNEADTPDNFQSRRPNTSFCFLDIRSPGLGDTAMYLCATSSQFGGYTFGSGTRLTVV.

J is TRBJ2-7 and V is TRBV5-1, with D possibly TRBD2 on 6 matching bases. Germline V gives CDR1 SGHRS, CDR2 YFSETQ. Trimming pared 4 bases from V and 0 bases from J, leaving 14 bases between. This CDR3 region has 15 residues. The CDR3, as DNA: TGCGCCAGCAGCGACGGGACTTACAGCTCCTACGAGCAGTACTTC. It specifies CASSDGTYSSYEQYF.

This chain connects TRBV30 to TRBJ1-1; D is possibly TRBD1 (5 bases). CDR1 is GTSNPN and CDR2 is SVGIG in the germline V gene (reference sequence). The ends were cut back, 4 bases at V and 10 bases at J, with 13 bases in the middle. The CDR3 has 11 residues. As DNA, the CDR3 is TGTGCCTGGAAGGGACTCTTGGGAGCTTTCTTT. As protein: CAWKGLLGAFF.

The CDR3 here is CASSYPAGNTEAFF. The CDR3 DNA reads TGTGCCAGCTCGTACCCTGCGGGGAACACTGAAGCTTTCTTT. The chain employs TRBV28 and TRBJ1-1, with D unclear. This CDR3 spans 14 amino acids. Trimming shortened V by 8 bases and J by 1 base, and 14 bases separated the two germline ends. Germline lookup yields CDR1 MDHEN and CDR2 SYDVKM.

The chain recombines TRBV30 with TRBJ2-1; 7 nucleotides match TRBD2. The germline CDR1 and CDR2 sequences are GTSNPN and SVGIG (reference sequence). The CDR3 spans 12 residues. V was pared by 5 bases and J by 7 bases, with 5 bases of the junction left unmatched. This chain's CDR3 is CAWERGGNEQFF. For the CDR3, the DNA is TGTGCCTGGGAGCGGGGAGGGAATGAGCAGTTCTTC.

This chain uses TRBV28 with TRBJ2-1, with TRBD2 matching over 7 bases. With 3 bases clipped from V and 7 bases from J, the junction kept 6 bases outside the gene matches. The CDR3 is 14 residues long. CDR1 MDHEN and CDR2 SYDVKM come from the germline V gene. CDR3 in DNA: TGTGCCAGCAGTTTCGGGAAGCGGGGAAATGAGCAGTTCTTC. It yields the protein CASSFGKRGNEQFF.

V is TRBV6-1 and J is TRBJ1-1; D is possibly TRBD1 (6 bases). The CDR3 has 16 amino acids. Trimming took 5 bases from V and 7 from J, leaving 23 bases between them. Germline loops: CDR1 MNHNS, CDR2 SASEGT. CDR3 protein: CASSKNRVGVGDEAFF. DNA of the CDR3: TGTGCCAGCAGTAAAAACAGGGTGGGCGTCGGAGATGAAGCTTTCTTT.

This chain connects TRBV5-1 to TRBJ2-2, with D tentatively TRBD1 (6 bases). Per the germline V gene, CDR1 is SGHRS and CDR2 is YFSETQ. The V and J ends lost 4 bases and 6 bases respectively, with 10 bases between them. CDR3 size: 13 residues. The CDR3 coding sequence is TGCGCCAGCAGCCGACAGGAGGCCGGGGAGCTGTTTTTT. As protein: CASSRQEAGELFF.

The gene calls are TRBV10-3 and TRBJ2-3; D is unclear. From germline, CDR1 is ENHRY and CDR2 SYGVKD. Trimming pared 0 bases from V and 6 bases from J, leaving 4 bases between. The CDR3 length is 12 residues. In nucleotides, the CDR3 is TGTGCCATCAGTGAGTCGAGGGATACGCAGTATTTT. Its translation: CAISESRDTQYF.

The CDR3 sequence: CASREDNYGYTF. Written as DNA, the CDR3 is TGTGCCAGCAGGGAGGATAACTATGGCTACACCTTC. This sequence joins TRBV6-5 and TRBJ1-2; D remains ambiguous. Germline V gene lookup returns CDR1 MNHEY and CDR2 SVGAGI. V was trimmed by 6 bases and J by 1 base, leaving 6 bases between them. The CDR3 has 12 residues.

V and J are TRBV27 and TRBJ2-7, with a tentative D call TRBD1 (6 bases). V lost 2 bases and J 3 bases, leaving 11 bases between the germline ends. Germline CDR1 and CDR2: MNHEY and SMNVEV (reference sequence). CDR3 size: 14 residues. The DNA for the CDR3 is TGTGCCAGCAGTTTAGGGGGCAGGGGCTACGAGCAGTACTTC. It yields the protein CASSLGGRGYEQYF.

J is TRBJ2-3 and V is TRBV27, with 9 bases fitting TRBD1. The CDR3 spans 14 residues. After removal of 5 bases from V and 2 bases from J, the junction contained 2 bases not matched to a gene. The germline CDR1 and CDR2 sequences are MNHEY and SMNVEV (reference sequence). The CDR3 reads CASSRTGDTDTQYF. As DNA, the CDR3 is TGTGCCAGCAGTCGGACAGGGGACACAGATACGCAGTATTTT.

In DNA, the CDR3 is TGTGCCAGCAAGACGAATGAAAAACTGTTTTTT. It yields the protein CASKTNEKLFF. This sequence joins TRBV6-2 or TRBV6-3 and TRBJ1-4, with D hard to call. The CDR3 covers 11 residues. Germline V gives CDR1 MNHEY, CDR2 SVGEGT. V lost 7 bases and J 5 bases, leaving 5 bases between the germline ends.

This rearrangement joins TRBV20-1 to TRBJ2-7; 11 positions agree with TRBD1. Germline V lookup: CDR1 DFQATT, CDR2 SNEGSKA (reference sequence). The CDR3 runs 14 residues. The junction had 6 bases not matched to a gene; V was cut back by 5 bases and J by 3 bases. CDR3 sequence reads: CSAAAGTGGYEQYF. The CDR3 DNA sequence: TGCAGTGCTGCCGCCGGGACAGGGGGCTACGAGCAGTACTTC.

The chain uses TRBV30 and TRBJ2-5; 8 bases are a match to TRBD1. CDR1 is GTSNPN and CDR2 is SVGIG in the germline V gene (reference sequence). V lost 5 bases and J lost 3; bases outside the gene matches: 5. The length of the CDR3 is 13 residues. In DNA form, the CDR3 reads TGTGCCTGGGACCGGGACAGGAAAGAGACCCAGTACTTC. The encoded protein is CAWDRDRKETQYF.

The rearrangement links TRBV27 to TRBJ1-6, with a possible D match to TRBD1 (5 bases). The CDR3 length is 16 residues. V was pared by 0 bases and J by 6 bases, with 12 bases between. The germline V gene encodes CDR1 MNHEY and CDR2 SMNVEV (reference sequence). CDR3: CASSLSATVSNSPLHF. CDR3 coding DNA: TGTGCCAGCAGTTTATCAGCGACAGTTTCTAATTCACCCCTCCACTTT.

The gene calls are TRBV18 and TRBJ2-3, with D hard to call. This CDR3 comprises 13 residues. Trimming removed 6 bases from V and 12 bases from J, with 19 bases in between. CDR1 is KGHSH and CDR2 is LQKENI in the germline V gene. The CDR3 reads CASSPSEGWGQYF. The CDR3 nucleotides are TGTGCCAGCTCCCCCAGTGAAGGTTGGGGACAGTATTTT.

The chain recombines TRBV7-2 with TRBJ1-2; D remains unclear. CDR3 length equals 15 residues. V was cut by 6 bases and J by 0 bases, with 14 bases left in between. CDR1 is SGHTA, CDR2 FQGNSA, per germline. The CDR3 loop reads CASRHIKITNYGYTF. For the CDR3, the DNA is TGTGCCAGCAGGCATATCAAAATTACTAACTATGGCTACACCTTC.

This clonotype came up once. This sequence joins TRBV30 and TRBJ2-5, with no clear D. The germline V and J ends were trimmed by 2 bases and 5 bases, with 12 bases remaining between them. Germline V gene sequence: CDR1 GTSNPN, CDR2 SVGIG (reference sequence). This CDR3 contains 13 residues. This CDR3 is CAWSIALKETQYF. In DNA form, the CDR3 reads TGTGCCTGGAGTATCGCCCTCAAGGAGACCCAGTACTTC.

The chain is built from TRBV5-1 and TRBJ2-1; the match to TRBD1 covers 8 bases. Germline V gene data show CDR1 as SGHRS and CDR2 as YFSETQ. The length of the CDR3 is 14 residues. V was pared by 0 bases and J by 16 bases, with 12 bases of the junction left unmatched. CDR3 DNA sequence: TGCGCCAGCAGCTTGGGAGAGATCGCAGGGGGCGGTTTCTTC. Translation: CASSLGEIAGGGFF.

In nucleotides, the CDR3 is TGTGCCAGCAGTGAGGGGTGGCAGAACTACAATGAGCAGTTCTTC. Its translation is CASSEGWQNYNEQFF. The rearrangement links TRBV6-1 to TRBJ2-1; D is uncertain. This CDR3 has 15 residues. Trimming left V 3 bases short and J 3 bases short, with 12 bases between. CDR1 is MNHNS and CDR2 is SASEGT in the germline V gene.

As for this clonotype: Here the CDR3 omits its conserved ending phenylalanine or tryptophan, so a read error is the likely source. No DNA is shown, since the ends of the CDR3 on it are uncertain; the CDR3 is the one TCRdb lists. The chain joins TRBV30 to TRBJ2-2; the table's TRBD1 call for D was not verified on the DNA. The CDR3 spans 14 amino acids, including both terminal residues. The germline gives CDR1 GTSNPN, CDR2 SVGIG (reference sequence). The CDR3 loop reads CAWRGVRGAGELSV.

The chain joins TRBV4-2 to TRBJ1-5; D not certain. V lost 0 bases and J lost 2, with 14 bases in between. Germline V CDR1 and CDR2: LGHNA, YNFKEQ. This CDR3 contains 17 residues. CDR3 residues: CASSQESGLLGNQPQHF. The CDR3 DNA follows: TGTGCCAGCAGCCAAGAATCGGGGTTATTGGGCAATCAGCCCCAGCATTTT.